This T cell receptor (beta chain) was obtained from a study of blood T cells in healthy people across ages. In the study overall: With template switching, about one barcoded beta molecule was captured per two T cells.

The V gene's germline CDR1 is SGHAT and CDR2 FQDESV (reference sequence). V lost 2 bases to trimming and J lost 0 bases; unmatched junction nucleotides: 17. The CDR3 is made up of 21 amino acids. Study-wide findings and caveats: CMV infection status of these donors was not known.

A sample-barcoded 5' primer and a J-beta primer mix were used in a second PCR of roughly 6 to 11 cycles. Every sample gave at least 2.5 million paired-end reads containing CDR3. Each CDR3 protein is one row after TCRdb ran MiXCR on the 5' RACE reads. The table lists fewer than 1,200,000 distinct CDR3 sequences, almost 25% of them singletons, with about 0.8% in the top ten. In regard to this clonotype: Antigen unknown.

This same sample was also part of a study on T cells of mothers and their children.

The chain combines TRBV11-1 with TRBJ2-1; 9 nucleotides line up with TRBD2. Sequenced material: blood. This TCR was sampled from a girl aged 2-10 years in good health. Here the CDR3 DNA reads TGTGCCAGCAGCTTACCAGCGGGGGGCATCCCGAAACAGAGCTCCTACAATGAGCAGTTCTTC. It specifies CASSLPAGGIPKQSSYNEQFF. The whole variable domain, remainder taken from reference TRBV11-1 and TRBJ2-1, is EAEVAQSPRYKITEKSQAVAFWCDPISGHATLYWYRQILGQGPELLVQFQDESVVDDSQLPKDRFSAERLKGVDSTLKIQPAELGDSAMYLCASSLPAGGIPKQSSYNEQFFGPGTRLTVL.